The next 4 T cell receptor beta chains were all read from a single sample in a study of blood T cell repertoires in COVID-19. Here immunoSEQ multiplex PCR was the method, and the copy in TCRdb shows in-frame clones only, minus some. The sample lists roughly 290,000 clones, approximately 80% occurring once. Sequenced material: peripheral blood. The receptors stem from a woman between 50 and 59 years old with active or convalescent COVID-19.

This chain joins TRBV12-3 or TRBV12-4 and TRBJ1-5; D is unclear. The CDR3 totals 13 residues. The germline V and J ends were trimmed by 6 bases and 9 bases, with 15 bases remaining between them. DNA for the CDR3: TGTGCCAGCAGACTCGGTTCAGGAGGGCCCCAGCATTTT. This sequence encodes CASRLGSGGPQHF.

This rearrangement joins TRBV24-1 to TRBJ2-2, with 9 positions matching TRBD1. Germline loops: CDR1 KGHDR, CDR2 SFDVKD. The J segment lost 1 base and the V segment lost 4 bases, leaving 3 bases of the junction unmatched. The CDR3 extends over 16 amino acids. The CDR3 loop reads CATSEAGQGNTGELFF. The CDR3 nucleotides are TGTGCCACCAGTGAGGCGGGACAGGGGAACACCGGGGAGCTGTTTTTT.

On this clone: Other DNA sequences in the same sample also yield this CDR3. This chain connects TRBV28 to TRBJ1-5; 10 positions match TRBD1. The J segment lost 4 bases and the V segment lost 6 bases, leaving 6 bases of the junction unmatched. There are 15 residues in the CDR3. CDR1 is MDHEN and CDR2 is SYDVKM in the germline V gene. As DNA, the CDR3 is TGTGCCAGCAGGCCAGGGGACAGGGGTAATCAGCCCCAGCATTTT. This translates into CASRPGDRGNQPQHF. Looking up the rest from reference TRBV28 and TRBJ1-5 gives the full variable domain: DVKVTQSSRYLVKRTGEKVFLECVQDMDHENMFWYRQDPGLGLRLIYFSYDVKMKEKGDIPEGYSVSREKKERFSLILESASTNQTSMYLCASRPGDRGNQPQHFGDGTRLSIL.

The chain uses TRBV7-2 and TRBJ1-4, with unresolved D. Germline CDR1 SGHTA, CDR2 FQGNSA. CDR3 length: 16 amino acids. V shed 3 bases and J shed 0 bases, with 11 bases lying between them. This CDR3 is CASSLGRVATNEKLFF. The CDR3 nucleotides are TGTGCCAGCAGCTTGGGGAGGGTTGCAACTAATGAAAAACTGTTTTTT.